Listed below are T cell receptor beta chains from one sample, sequenced in a study of cytomegalovirus exposure and HLA in healthy donors. Some clones are missing from TCRdb's copy, which holds only in-frame ones; the method was immunoSEQ multiplex PCR. The repertoire has under 200,000 clones, approximately 84% of them found once; the top ten carry 1% to 1.5%. Sequencing was done on a sample of PBMCs. The receptors were sampled from a man aged 45 to 65 in good health and CMV-seropositive. Both conserved end residues are part of each CDR3. Fields, in order: V gene, clone size, D gene, J gene, CDR3 protein, CDR3 DNA. D genes are given only for firm matches. Expanded clones get a size class; other rows say once, few or many, or leave the size out.

V gene: TRBV11-2
clone size: -
D gene: TRBD1
J gene: TRBJ2-3
CDR3 protein: CASSSGTGGSDTQYF
CDR3 DNA: TGTGCCAGCAGCTCCGGGACAGGGGGTTCAGATACGCAGTATTTT

V gene: TRBV5-1
clone size: -
D gene: -
J gene: TRBJ1-6
CDR3 protein: CASSLGQRANSPLHF
CDR3 DNA: TGCGCCAGCAGCTTGGGACAGAGAGCTAATTCACCCCTCCACTTT

V gene: TRBV29-1
clone size: -
D gene: TRBD2
J gene: TRBJ2-7
CDR3 protein: CSVDGLAGSYEQYF
CDR3 DNA: TGCAGCGTTGATGGACTAGCGGGCTCCTACGAGCAGTACTTC

V gene: TRBV19
clone size: -
D gene: TRBD1
J gene: TRBJ1-1
CDR3 protein: CASSSSGTANTEAFF
CDR3 DNA: TGTGCCAGTAGTTCCTCCGGGACAGCGAACACTGAAGCTTTCTTT

V gene: TRBV9
clone size: -
D gene: TRBD2
J gene: TRBJ2-7
CDR3 protein: CASSAGSGRAYEQYF
CDR3 DNA: TGTGCCAGCAGCGCAGGAAGCGGGAGGGCGTACGAGCAGTACTTC

V gene: TRBV9
clone size: -
D gene: -
J gene: TRBJ2-3
CDR3 protein: CASSNTDTQYF
CDR3 DNA: TGTGCCAGCAGTAACACAGATACGCAGTATTTT

V gene: TRBV4-3
clone size: -
D gene: -
J gene: TRBJ2-2
CDR3 protein: CASSQDKLRSPGELFF
CDR3 DNA: TGCGCCAGCAGCCAAGATAAGCTTAGAAGTCCCGGGGAGCTGTTTTTT

V gene: TRBV4-2
clone size: -
D gene: TRBD2
J gene: TRBJ2-1
CDR3 protein: CASSPSYRVLAGGFNEQFF
CDR3 DNA: TGTGCCAGCAGCCCCTCTTACCGGGTTTTAGCGGGAGGTTTCAATGAGCAGTTCTTC

V gene: TRBV28
clone size: -
D gene: -
J gene: TRBJ1-3
CDR3 protein: CASNPGGNTIYF
CDR3 DNA: TGTGCCAGCAACCCGGGGGGAAACACCATATATTTT

V gene: TRBV5-1
clone size: -
D gene: TRBD1
J gene: TRBJ1-6
CDR3 protein: CASSLTRGTDNSPLHF
CDR3 DNA: TGCGCCAGCAGCTTAACCCGGGGGACAGATAATTCACCCCTCCACTTT

V gene: TRBV7-3
clone size: few
D gene: -
J gene: TRBJ1-1
CDR3 protein: CASSLWGGTEAFF
CDR3 DNA: TGTGCCAGCAGCTTGTGGGGGGGCACTGAAGCTTTCTTT

V gene: TRBV27
clone size: -
D gene: -
J gene: TRBJ2-4
CDR3 protein: CASSLSSSLGNIQYF
CDR3 DNA: TGTGCCAGCAGTTTGTCCTCCTCACTAGGAAACATTCAGTACTTC

V gene: TRBV9
clone size: few
D gene: -
J gene: TRBJ2-1
CDR3 protein: CASSPDLDSNEQFF
CDR3 DNA: TGTGCCAGCAGCCCCGACCTAGATTCCAATGAGCAGTTCTTC

V gene: TRBV7-6
clone size: -
D gene: TRBD1
J gene: TRBJ2-5
CDR3 protein: CASSHRDRGYQETQYF
CDR3 DNA: TGTGCCAGCAGCCACCGGGACAGGGGGTACCAAGAGACCCAGTACTTC

V gene: TRBV19
clone size: -
D gene: TRBD2
J gene: TRBJ2-1
CDR3 protein: CASSPGTSGDNEQFF
CDR3 DNA: TGTGCCAGTAGTCCTGGGACTAGCGGAGACAATGAGCAGTTCTTC

V gene: TRBV7-3
clone size: once
D gene: TRBD2
J gene: TRBJ2-7
CDR3 protein: CASSLGASGSYEQYF
CDR3 DNA: TGTGCCAGCAGCTTAGGGGCTAGCGGGAGCTACGAGCAGTACTTC

V gene: TRBV11-3
clone size: few
D gene: TRBD1
J gene: TRBJ2-3
CDR3 protein: CASSTLTGPGRDTQYF
CDR3 DNA: TGTGCCAGCAGCACCCTGACAGGGCCCGGGCGCGATACGCAGTATTTT

V gene: TRBV6-5
clone size: once
D gene: -
J gene: TRBJ1-1
CDR3 protein: CASSRQAMNTEAFF
CDR3 DNA: TGTGCCAGCAGTCGACAGGCAATGAACACTGAAGCTTTCTTT

V gene: TRBV30
clone size: -
D gene: TRBD1
J gene: TRBJ2-7
CDR3 protein: CASAFTGGTQYF
CDR3 DNA: TGTGCCTCCGCTTTCACAGGGGGAACGCAGTACTTC

V gene: TRBV28
clone size: few
D gene: TRBD2
J gene: TRBJ2-3
CDR3 protein: CASSLRRPGGYTDTQYF
CDR3 DNA: TGTGCCAGCAGTTTGCGAAGACCCGGGGGGTACACAGATACGCAGTATTTT

V gene: TRBV19
clone size: -
D gene: TRBD2
J gene: TRBJ2-5
CDR3 protein: CASSGGETQYF
CDR3 DNA: TGTGCCAGTAGCGGGGGGGAGACCCAGTACTTC

V gene: TRBV9
clone size: -
D gene: TRBD1
J gene: TRBJ2-1
CDR3 protein: CASSLMPGQGANEQFF
CDR3 DNA: TGTGCCAGCAGCCTCATGCCGGGACAGGGAGCCAATGAGCAGTTCTTC

V gene: TRBV6-6
clone size: -
D gene: TRBD1
J gene: TRBJ2-7
CDR3 protein: CASSQRDRGLVEQYF
CDR3 DNA: TGTGCCAGCAGCCAACGGGACAGGGGATTGGTCGAGCAGTACTTC

V gene: TRBV18
clone size: -
D gene: -
J gene: TRBJ2-2
CDR3 protein: CASSPLVREASPGELFF
CDR3 DNA: TGTGCCAGCTCACCCCTCGTCCGCGAGGCTTCTCCCGGGGAGCTGTTTTTT

V gene: TRBV30
clone size: -
D gene: -
J gene: TRBJ2-3
CDR3 protein: CAWSDGSTTDTQYF
CDR3 DNA: TGTGCCTGGAGTGATGGGAGTACCACAGATACGCAGTATTTT

V gene: TRBV5-5
clone size: -
D gene: TRBD1
J gene: TRBJ1-2
CDR3 protein: CASLGTGGYYGYTF
CDR3 DNA: TGTGCCAGCCTCGGGACAGGGGGATACTATGGCTACACCTTC

V gene: TRBV28
clone size: -
D gene: TRBD1
J gene: TRBJ1-5
CDR3 protein: CASSSGTDDNQPQHF
CDR3 DNA: TGTGCCAGCAGTTCCGGGACAGACGATAATCAGCCCCAGCATTTT

V gene: TRBV5-1
clone size: -
D gene: TRBD2
J gene: TRBJ2-4
CDR3 protein: CASSLDELAGANIQYF
CDR3 DNA: TGCGCCAGCAGCTTGGATGAACTAGCGGGGGCAAACATTCAGTACTTC

V gene: TRBV5-8
clone size: -
D gene: TRBD1
J gene: TRBJ1-2
CDR3 protein: CASSASGQGHLNYGYTF
CDR3 DNA: TGTGCCAGCAGCGCATCGGGACAGGGGCACCTTAACTATGGCTACACCTTC

V gene: TRBV25-1
clone size: -
D gene: -
J gene: TRBJ1-1
CDR3 protein: CASEYIAEAFF
CDR3 DNA: TGTGCCAGCGAATACATCGCTGAAGCTTTCTTT

V gene: TRBV6-1
clone size: -
D gene: TRBD1
J gene: TRBJ1-5
CDR3 protein: CASSVMDREQPQHF
CDR3 DNA: TGTGCCAGCAGTGTCATGGACAGGGAGCAGCCCCAGCATTTT

V gene: TRBV7-2
clone size: -
D gene: TRBD1
J gene: TRBJ1-4
CDR3 protein: CASRQGGGRTNEKLFF
CDR3 DNA: TGTGCCAGCCGACAGGGTGGAGGCAGGACTAATGAAAAACTGTTTTTT

V gene: TRBV30
clone size: -
D gene: -
J gene: TRBJ1-4
CDR3 protein: CAWSGTATNEKLFF
CDR3 DNA: TGTGCCTGGAGTGGGACAGCAACTAATGAAAAACTGTTTTTT

V gene: TRBV7-8
clone size: -
D gene: TRBD1
J gene: TRBJ1-2
CDR3 protein: CASSTRTGGGYGYTF
CDR3 DNA: TGTGCCAGCAGCACCCGAACAGGGGGCGGGTATGGCTACACCTTC

V gene: TRBV5-1
clone size: few
D gene: -
J gene: TRBJ1-6
CDR3 protein: CASSLAGGGATDSPLHF
CDR3 DNA: TGCGCCAGCAGCTTGGCGGGGGGTGGGGCGACAGATTCACCCCTCCACTTT

V gene: TRBV6-1
clone size: -
D gene: TRBD1
J gene: TRBJ2-3
CDR3 protein: CASSWDRGLPDTQYF
CDR3 DNA: TGTGCCAGCAGCTGGGACAGGGGGCTCCCAGATACGCAGTATTTT

V gene: TRBV18
clone size: -
D gene: -
J gene: TRBJ1-2
CDR3 protein: CASSPLDSLYGYTF
CDR3 DNA: TGTGCCAGCTCACCGTTAGACAGCCTATATGGCTACACCTTC

V gene: TRBV28
clone size: -
D gene: TRBD2
J gene: TRBJ2-7
CDR3 protein: CASTLPTGTSGLSYEQYF
CDR3 DNA: TGTGCCAGCACTCTCCCGACGGGGACTAGCGGGTTGTCCTACGAGCAGTACTTC

V gene: TRBV7-3
clone size: -
D gene: -
J gene: TRBJ2-5
CDR3 protein: CASSPGLQETQYF
CDR3 DNA: TGTGCCAGCAGCCCGGGACTCCAAGAGACCCAGTACTTC

V gene: TRBV6-6
clone size: -
D gene: TRBD1
J gene: TRBJ2-7
CDR3 protein: CASSFPGQGSYEQYF
CDR3 DNA: TGTGCCAGCAGTTTCCCGGGACAGGGCTCCTACGAGCAGTACTTC

V gene: TRBV11-2
clone size: -
D gene: -
J gene: TRBJ1-4
CDR3 protein: CASSPRATPGEKLFF
CDR3 DNA: TGTGCCAGCAGCCCCAGGGCGACGCCGGGTGAAAAACTGTTTTTT

V gene: TRBV18
clone size: -
D gene: TRBD1
J gene: TRBJ1-1
CDR3 protein: CASSPTGGAGWGTEAFF
CDR3 DNA: TGTGCCAGCTCACCGACAGGGGGCGCAGGATGGGGGACTGAAGCTTTCTTT

V gene: TRBV5-4
clone size: -
D gene: TRBD1
J gene: TRBJ1-2
CDR3 protein: CASSSGGLDREDGYTF
CDR3 DNA: TGTGCCAGCAGCTCAGGGGGGTTAGACAGGGAGGATGGCTACACCTTC

V gene: TRBV28
clone size: -
D gene: -
J gene: TRBJ2-1
CDR3 protein: CASSLPGNEQFF
CDR3 DNA: TGTGCCAGCAGTTTGCCGGGGAATGAGCAGTTCTTC

V gene: TRBV4-1
clone size: -
D gene: TRBD1
J gene: TRBJ2-4
CDR3 protein: CASSLLTGQGINIQYF
CDR3 DNA: TGCGCCAGCAGCCTCCTAACTGGACAGGGGATAAACATTCAGTACTTC